Reported below is one T cell receptor beta chain. This clone's antigen is unknown. No base qualities exist here, and no much larger clone lies one base off it. The immunoSEQ Assay, a bias-controlled multiplex PCR, was used to amplify TCRbeta CDR3 regions from genomic DNA. For the original study's pipeline: Nucleated cell counts per sample were estimated from amplification of reference gene primers within the assay. To quantify the absolute abundance of each unique TCRbeta CDR3 rearrangement, sequence reads were collapsed and filtered. For each sample, productive Simpson clonality was calculated as the square root of Simpson's diversity index across productive rearrangements. TCRdb retrieved this table from immuneACCESS and kept in-frame rearrangements only. Not all clones are present; in checked studies, unresolved V genes account for under half, and no reason is known for the remainder. That table supplies the V and J calls and clone size; D and trimming were determined from the DNA. The sample table shows 300,000 to 350,000 clones, and around 90% are seen once. The ten most abundant clones make up 6.5% to 8% of the sample.

This specimen belongs to a study of blood T cell repertoires in COVID-19 (dated by TCRdb to the early 2020s). The study in broad terms: Samples from collaborators originated in the United States, Italy and Spain and spanned both the acute and convalescent phases of COVID-19. The prospective study material was composed of cDNA or gDNA derived from T cells, B-cell-depleted T cells, or PBMCs. The dataset comprised deeply sampled blood TCRbeta repertoires from subjects exposed to, actively infected with, or recovered from COVID-19. The repertoires were released in a freely available public database meant as a resource for research on the immune response to SARS-CoV-2. The samples were drawn from the first 160 participants of the ongoing ImmuneRACE study and from some 1,300 subjects provided by 6 global collaborators. The sample metadata nearly always contained a de-identified subject ID, COVID-19 status, age in years and sex. Where available, HLA class I and class II types were obtained from metadata supplied by the sample provider rather than from assay-based typing. Findings and caveats that apply to the study as a whole: The quantity of clinical and demographic metadata differed by source and by participant and was supplied without curation.

One collaborating source in Seattle enrolled patients during active infection and followed them longitudinally through the course of disease. The collaborating institutions used their own protocols to collect whole blood in K2EDTA tubes. For TCRbeta analysis, collaborators shipped samples in one of three forms: frozen whole blood, isolated PBMCs, or DNA extracted from either of those sample types. The CDR3, cysteine through phenylalanine, is 14 amino acids long. Here the CDR3 DNA is all that survives: 42 bases in frame from base 1. Sequences MNHEY (CDR1) and SMNVEV (CDR2) are obtained from the germline V gene (reference sequence). Trimming takes 3 bases from V and 3 bases from J, and the germline ends sit 12 bases apart.

Sequencing used peripheral blood. This receptor chain uses TRBV27 and TRBJ2-7; the D gene is perhaps TRBD2, from 5 matching bases. This receptor was obtained from a woman in her twenties or thirties with COVID-19, enrolled during active disease. The nucleotide sequence is TGTGCCAGCAGTTTGAACGGACTCCACTACGAGCAGTACTTC. This gives the protein CASSLNGLHYEQYF.